This TCR beta chain is drawn from a study of cytomegalovirus exposure and HLA in healthy donors. The study's findings and limits: A later analysis showed that HLA-associated TCR beta chains had undergone more clonal expansion than equally common others. Association of a missense DCLRE1C variant with TCR beta V- and J-gene trimming was reported in a later analysis.

Trimming removed 4 bases from V and 11 bases from J, with 23 bases in between. Germline V CDR1 and CDR2: SGHAT, FQNNGV. The CDR3 loop spans 15 amino acids. Regarding this clone: Antigen specificity is unknown.

PCR involved 60 Vbeta and 13 Jbeta primers. TCRdb's copy holds only in-frame clones and misses some; the assay was immunoSEQ multiplex PCR. Of some 130,000 clones listed, roughly 80% are singletons. Sequences were obtained from PBMCs. V gene TRBV11-2 combines with J gene TRBJ2-5; D might be TRBD2 (5 bases). The sequence derives from a male donor in good health and CMV-seronegative. In nucleotides, the CDR3 is TGTGCCAGCAGCTCACACCAATCCCCAGTAAGGGAGCAGTACTTC. Translation gives CASSSHQSPVREQYF.